Presented here are 12 T cell receptor beta chains from one specimen sequenced in a study of blood T cell repertoires in COVID-19. TCRdb's table, derived via immunoSEQ multiplex PCR, lists solely in-frame clones and lacks some. The repertoire holds roughly 170,000 clones, with around 67% as singletons. Sequenced: peripheral blood. The receptors come from a woman over 75 with acute or convalescent COVID-19.

This clone was seen only a few times. In DNA, the CDR3 is TGTGCCAGTAGTGCTGGCGGGAGGGCCTCCGGGGAGCTGTTTTTT. It specifies CASSAGGRASGELFF. The gene calls are TRBV19 and TRBJ2-2, with 9 bases that match TRBD2. Germline V lookup: CDR1 LNHDA, CDR2 SQIVND (reference sequence). J gave up 6 bases and V 5 bases, and 7 bases lay outside the gene matches. The length of the CDR3 is 15 residues.

This sequence joins TRBV28 and TRBJ1-1, with a possible D match to TRBD1 (5 bases). The V gene lost 8 bases and the J gene lost 0 bases, with 13 bases spanning the gap. Germline V gene data show CDR1 as MDHEN and CDR2 as SYDVKM. The CDR3 is 14 amino acids. As DNA, the CDR3 is TGTGCCAGCGGGGCTGGGGCCATGAACACTGAAGCTTTCTTT. This translates into CASGAGAMNTEAFF.

The chain has TRBV28 and TRBJ2-5, with TRBD2 matching over 10 bases. The germline gives CDR1 MDHEN, CDR2 SYDVKM. V lost 1 base and J lost 4; bases outside the gene matches: 9. The CDR3 consists of 17 residues. The CDR3 region has the DNA TGTGCCAGCAGTTTATCATCGCTAGCGGGAGTGGGAGAGACCCAGTACTTC. This translates into CASSLSSLAGVGETQYF.

This clone occurred a few times. The rearrangement uses TRBV28 and TRBJ1-6; D may be TRBD1 (6 bases). V was cut by 8 bases and J by 5 bases, with 16 bases left in between. Germline CDR1 and CDR2: MDHEN and SYDVKM. The CDR3 has 15 amino acids. The CDR3 protein is CASGQGRGNNSPLHF. The CDR3 DNA sequence: TGTGCCAGCGGGCAGGGGCGAGGGAATAATTCACCCCTCCACTTT.

The chain couples TRBV5-1 to TRBJ1-2, with D possibly matching TRBD1 (6 bases). V was clipped by 1 base and J by 5 bases, with 15 bases between them. CDR1 is SGHRS, CDR2 YFSETQ, per germline. CDR3 size: 15 residues. The CDR3 DNA follows: TGCGCCAGCAGCTTGTCCCCAGGGGTAGGATATGGCTACACCTTC. Its protein is CASSLSPGVGYGYTF.

This rearrangement joins TRBV19 to TRBJ2-1; 10 bases agree with TRBD2. Germline values: CDR1 LNHDA, CDR2 SQIVND (reference sequence). V trimming: 3 bases; J trimming: 6 bases; junction bases outside the gene matches: 11. This CDR3 spans 17 amino acids. CDR3 coding DNA: TGTGCCAGTAGTATTTCGGGTCTAGCGGGAGCCAGCAATGAGCAGTTCTTC. Translating it yields CASSISGLAGASNEQFF.

The chain has TRBV27 and TRBJ2-1; D is possibly TRBD1 (5 bases). CDR1 MNHEY and CDR2 SMNVEV come from the germline V gene (reference sequence). The CDR3 loop spans 13 amino acids. V gave up 3 bases and J gave up 5 bases, with 8 bases separating them. CDR3 sequence reads: CASSFNRNNEQFF. CDR3 bases: TGTGCCAGCAGTTTTAACAGGAACAATGAGCAGTTCTTC.

The chain uses TRBV7-9 and TRBJ2-3, with D maybe TRBD2 (5 bases). This CDR3 comprises 14 residues. CDR1 is SEHNR, CDR2 FQNEAQ, per germline (reference sequence). V was pared by 6 bases and J by 2 bases, with 12 bases between. The CDR3 is CASSYGLSTDTQYF. The CDR3 bases are TGTGCCAGCAGTTATGGACTTTCCACAGATACGCAGTATTTT.

The CDR3 spells CASRVQGADEQYF. CDR3 DNA sequence: TGTGCCAGCAGGGTACAGGGGGCCGACGAGCAGTACTTC. The J gene is TRBJ2-7, the V gene TRBV27, with TRBD1 matching over 9 bases. V lost 6 bases and J lost 5; bases outside the gene matches: 5. From germline, CDR1 is MNHEY and CDR2 SMNVEV (reference sequence). The CDR3 loop spans 13 amino acids.

The chain recombines TRBV3-1 (or the pseudogene TRBV3-2) with TRBJ2-7; D unresolved. V dropped 5 bases and J dropped 12 bases, with 17 bases sitting between them. CDR1 is LGHDT, CDR2 YNNKEL, per germline (reference sequence). This CDR3 spans 12 amino acids. The CDR3 region is CASSSGRPHLYF. DNA of the CDR3: TGTGCCAGCAGCTCGGGTCGGCCCCACCTGTACTTC.

The CDR3 nucleotides read TGTGCCAGCTCACCACCATTGAGGGGGGAGACCCAGTACTTC. Translating gives CASSPPLRGETQYF. The chain is built from TRBV18 and TRBJ2-5; D perhaps matches TRBD1 (6 bases). The CDR3 totals 14 residues. Germline V lookup: CDR1 KGHSH, CDR2 LQKENI. V was pared by 0 bases and J by 5 bases, with 10 bases between.

The chain employs TRBV4-3 and TRBJ2-3; the match to TRBD2 covers 8 bases. Germline trimming cut 0 bases from V and 4 bases from J; bases unmatched to any gene: 6. The CDR3 spans 16 residues. Germline lookup yields CDR1 LGHNA and CDR2 YSLEER. The CDR3, as DNA: TGCGCCAGCAGCCAAGAAGCGGGAGTGGGGGCAGATACGCAGTATTTT. Translating it yields CASSQEAGVGADTQYF.